This TCR beta chain was profiled in a study of molecular identifiers for immune sequencing clone quantification. Previously reported methods and listed TCR primers produced the bulk TCR libraries. TCRdb reanalysed the PCR reads using MiXCR and keeps one entry per CDR3 protein. The sample has about half a million distinct CDR3 sequences, about 20% seen once. Sequencing libraries of naive CD8 cells derived from approximately 22,000 to 940,000 sorted cells with 10%, 30% or 50% RNA. In the case of this clonotype: Its antigen remains unidentified. Since a much larger clone is just one base distant, this may be a read error.

Overall study findings and caveats: For effector cells, clones above 20 RNA copies held over 98% of molecules; for naive cells, under 1%. Researchers reportedly could pick up spiked Jurkat TCR RNA from one cell mixed into 1 million or so naive cells.

This CDR3 spans 13 amino acids. Germline loops: CDR1 SQVTM, CDR2 ANQGSEA. This TCR was recovered from a human donor in good health. Some libraries in this study had Jurkat cell RNA spiked in. Sequenced input: naive CD8+ T cells from blood, with Jurkat cell RNA spiked in. Subset reported: FACS-sorted CD8+CD4-CCR7+CD45RA+ naive T cells. The rearrangement uses TRBV29-1 and TRBJ2-5; perhaps TRBD2 as D (5 bases). CDR3 loop: CGVEVPGWETQYF. CDR3 DNA sequence: TGCGGCGTTGAGGTTCCGGGGTGGGAGACCCAGTACTTC.